These T cell receptor beta chains were read from a single sample in a study of cytomegalovirus exposure and HLA in healthy donors. TCRdb's copy holds only in-frame clones and misses some; the assay was immunoSEQ multiplex PCR. The data hold about 130,000 clones, with approximately 80% observed a single time. The sequencing input was PBMCs. The source is a woman in her 40s in good health and CMV-seropositive. The CDR3 runs from the conserved cysteine through the conserved F or W. D genes are given only for firm matches. Clone size is stated in some rows and not others, as once, few, many or a class when expanded.

TRBD2,-,TRBJ2-7,TRBV28,CASSTPGTRSYEQYF,TGTGCCAGCAGTACCCCCGGGACTAGATCCTACGAGCAGTACTTC
-,-,TRBJ2-7,TRBV27,CASSLSGTLPYEQYF,TGTGCCAGCAGTTTATCCGGGACACTGCCCTACGAGCAGTACTTC
-,-,TRBJ2-2,TRBV11-2,CASSLVPAGNTGELFF,TGTGCCAGCAGCTTAGTCCCGGCAGGTAACACCGGGGAGCTGTTTTTT
-,few,TRBJ2-7,TRBV9,CASSVTGSEQYF,TGTGCCAGCAGCGTTACAGGGAGCGAGCAGTACTTC
-,-,TRBJ2-6,TRBV5-1,CASSPQGVTGANVLTF,TGCGCCAGCAGCCCACAGGGTGTTACTGGGGCCAACGTCCTGACTTTC
TRBD2,-,TRBJ2-1,TRBV5-1,CASSLPTWTSGSTYNEQFF,TGCGCCAGCAGCTTGCCGACTTGGACTAGCGGGAGTACCTACAATGAGCAGTTCTTC
-,-,TRBJ2-3,TRBV19,CASNNQGTGTDTQYF,TGTGCCAGTAATAATCAGGGGACCGGCACAGATACGCAGTATTTT
TRBD2,once,TRBJ2-2,TRBV28,CASSQRLAENTGELFF,TGTGCCAGCAGTCAGCGACTAGCGGAGAACACCGGGGAGCTGTTTTTT
-,-,TRBJ2-4,TRBV20-1,CSASLRDIQYF,TGCAGTGCTAGTCTGAGGGACATTCAGTACTTC
-,-,TRBJ2-4,TRBV19,CASLDRTKNIQYF,TGTGCCAGCCTTGACAGGACCAAAAACATTCAGTACTTC
TRBD2,-,TRBJ2-1,TRBV9,CASSPRLADEQFF,TGTGCCAGCAGCCCCCGACTAGCGGATGAGCAGTTCTTC
-,-,TRBJ2-7,TRBV30,CAWSTTPAGEQYF,TGTGCCTGGAGTACCACCCCGGCAGGGGAGCAGTACTTC
TRBD1,-,TRBJ2-5,TRBV15,CATSTGQGFQETQYF,TGTGCCACCAGCACAGGACAGGGGTTCCAAGAGACCCAGTACTTC
TRBD1,-,TRBJ1-2,TRBV9,CASSPGQGLYGYTF,TGTGCCAGCAGCCCCGGACAGGGCCTCTATGGCTACACCTTC
-,-,TRBJ1-1,TRBV19,CASLPGHLGTEAFF,TGTGCCAGCCTCCCGGGACACTTAGGGACTGAAGCTTTCTTT
TRBD1,-,TRBJ2-7,TRBV6-6,CASSLGIGTGGSEQYF,TGTGCCAGCAGTTTGGGAATTGGGACAGGGGGGAGCGAGCAGTACTTC
-,few,TRBJ2-1,TRBV7-9,CASSLGENEQFF,TGTGCCAGCAGCTTAGGAGAAAATGAGCAGTTCTTC
TRBD1,-,TRBJ1-5,TRBV6-1,CASRGRTGNQPQHF,TGTGCCAGCAGGGGGAGGACAGGGAATCAGCCCCAGCATTTT
-,-,TRBJ1-5,TRBV19,CASSGDQPQHF,TGTGCCAGTAGCGGAGATCAGCCCCAGCATTTT
-,-,TRBJ2-7,TRBV13,CASSRDSSSYEQYF,TGTGCCAGCAGCCGAGACTCGAGCTCCTACGAGCAGTACTTC
-,-,TRBJ1-2,TRBV7-9,CASSPGRGVGTF,TGTGCCAGCAGCCCTGGGCGGGGGGTTGGCACCTTC
-,few,TRBJ2-1,TRBV6-6,CASSQHRDNEQFF,TGTGCCAGCAGCCAACACAGGGACAATGAGCAGTTCTTC
TRBD1,-,TRBJ2-5,TRBV7-9,CASGYTTGQETQYF,TGTGCCAGCGGCTACACGACAGGGCAGGAGACCCAGTACTTC
TRBD2,-,TRBJ2-2,TRBV11-2,CASSLGTSGRLTGELFF,TGTGCCAGCAGCTTAGGGACTAGCGGGAGATTAACCGGGGAGCTGTTTTTT
-,-,TRBJ2-7,TRBV7-9,CASSPMAFPYEQYF,TGTGCCAGCAGCCCAATGGCCTTTCCCTACGAGCAGTACTTC
-,-,TRBJ2-7,TRBV5-4,CASSPGQNSYEQYF,TGTGCCAGCAGCCCCGGACAGAATTCCTACGAGCAGTACTTC
-,few,TRBJ2-7,TRBV10-3,CAIKSSGPVLEQYF,TGTGCCATCAAGAGTAGCGGCCCCGTCCTCGAGCAGTACTTC
TRBD1,-,TRBJ1-2,TRBV7-9,CASSLPRTGYGYTF,TGTGCCAGCAGCTTACCGAGGACAGGGTATGGCTACACCTTC
-,-,TRBJ2-1,TRBV25-1,CASSFTGNEQFF,TGTGCCAGCAGTTTTACCGGCAATGAGCAGTTCTTC
-,-,TRBJ1-2,TRBV28,CASSLFRAGGYGYTF,TGTGCCAGCAGTTTATTTCGGGCCGGGGGCTATGGCTACACCTTC
TRBD1,-,TRBJ2-7,TRBV2,CASSEGGTGGFEQYF,TGTGCCAGCAGTGAAGGAGGGACAGGGGGCTTCGAGCAGTACTTC
TRBD1,-,TRBJ1-2,TRBV7-9,CSSSPGGTEANYGYTF,TGTTCCAGCAGCCCAGGAGGGACAGAAGCTAACTATGGCTACACCTTC
-,-,TRBJ1-4,TRBV6-1,CASSVGAGEKLFF,TGTGCCAGCAGTGTGGGGGCTGGTGAAAAACTGTTTTTT
-,-,TRBJ2-1,TRBV19,CATSTYNEQFF,TGTGCCACTTCAACTTACAATGAGCAGTTCTTC
-,-,TRBJ2-3,TRBV5-4,CASSPSRAGNPDTQYF,TGTGCCAGCAGCCCCTCGCGGGCGGGCAATCCAGATACGCAGTATTTT
-,-,TRBJ2-7,TRBV27,CASRATVGPSYEQYF,TGTGCCAGCAGGGCGACAGTTGGGCCCTCCTACGAGCAGTACTTC
TRBD1,-,TRBJ2-7,TRBV5-1,CASSLYGTESEQYF,TGCGCCAGCAGCTTGTACGGGACAGAATCCGAGCAGTACTTC
TRBD2,-,TRBJ2-7,TRBV5-1,CASSLGTSREQYF,TGCGCCAGCAGCTTAGGGACTAGTCGGGAGCAGTACTTC
TRBD1,-,TRBJ1-2,TRBV29-1,CSVEQGSEGYTF,TGCAGCGTCGAACAGGGGAGTGAGGGCTACACCTTC
-,-,TRBJ1-2,TRBV5-6,CASSLRGGEGYTF,TGTGCCAGCAGCTTGAGGGGGGGCGAGGGCTACACCTTC
-,-,TRBJ2-7,TRBV27,CASSSGWGHEQYF,TGTGCCAGCAGTTCCGGATGGGGCCACGAGCAGTACTTC
-,-,TRBJ2-1,TRBV6-1,CASGTDNEQFF,TGTGCCAGTGGGACTGACAATGAGCAGTTCTTC
-,-,TRBJ1-3,TRBV6-5,CASRQSSVSGNTIYF,TGTGCCAGCAGACAGAGTTCCGTCTCTGGAAACACCATATATTTT
-,-,TRBJ2-7,TRBV6-5,CASGRPSSYEQYF,TGTGCCAGCGGCAGGCCGAGCTCCTACGAGCAGTACTTC
TRBD2,-,TRBJ2-7,TRBV7-9,CASSPGTSGYEQYF,TGTGCCAGCAGCCCCGGGACTAGCGGTTACGAGCAGTACTTC
-,once,TRBJ2-4,TRBV7-9,CASSLGASFEDKNIQYF,TGTGCCAGCAGCTTAGGCGCTAGCTTCGAGGACAAAAACATTCAGTACTTC
TRBD1,-,TRBJ2-3,TRBV29-1,CSVESIDRGGTDTQYF,TGCAGCGTTGAGTCAATCGACAGGGGTGGAACAGATACGCAGTATTTT
-,-,TRBJ2-7,TRBV18,CASSPELGSYEQYF,TGTGCCAGCTCACCTGAACTAGGTTCCTACGAGCAGTACTTC
TRBD1,few,TRBJ2-7,TRBV10-3,CAISAGQSSYEQYF,TGTGCCATCAGTGCGGGACAGAGCTCCTACGAGCAGTACTTC
-,once,TRBJ1-2,TRBV19,CASSKVSASYGYTF,TGTGCCAGTAGTAAGGTGTCAGCGAGCTATGGCTACACCTTC
-,-,TRBJ2-1,TRBV1,CTSSQDPPRTSGAAYSSTYNEQFF,TGCACCAGCAGCCAAGACCCCCCGCGGACTAGCGGGGCTGCCTATAGCTCCACCTACAATGAGCAGTTCTTC